This T cell receptor (beta chain) was sequenced during a study of tumor and adjacent non-tumor tissue in lung cancer. Overall study results and limits: Tumor repertoires had a smaller top 100 clone share than normal lung.

The CDR3 loop spans 13 amino acids. Germline V gene lookup returns CDR1 DFQATT and CDR2 SNEGSKA (reference sequence). As for this clonotype: The antigen is not known. A read error may produce the germline difference seen at one junction end.

RNA was extracted from bulk tissue without any cell sorting. TCRbeta libraries were built with three rounds of nested PCR, modified from ARM-PCR. TCRdb re-derived calls from the multiplex PCR reads in MiXCR, one entry per CDR3 protein. The data hold under 150,000 distinct CDR3 sequences, with approximately 72% observed a single time. This TCR was sampled from a man in his fifties or sixties with small cell lung cancer. The chain combines TRBV20-1 with TRBJ1-2, with D unresolved. Sequences were obtained from lung tumor tissue. As DNA, the CDR3 is TGCAGTGCTAGAATGCGAAAAAACTATAGCTACACCTTC. This encodes CSARMRKNYSYTF.